The next 26 T cell receptor beta chains were all read from a single sample in a study of blood T cell repertoires in COVID-19. Measured with immunoSEQ multiplex PCR; TCRdb has only the in-frame clones, and not every one. The sample consists of tens of thousands of clones, over 65% of them appearing once. Sequenced sample: peripheral blood. The receptor source for this set is a woman aged 70 to 79 with acute or convalescent COVID-19.

The rearrangement links TRBV5-1 to TRBJ2-3; TRBD2 aligns across 9 bases. Trimming cost V 7 bases and J 4 bases; bases outside gene matches: 10. CDR3 length: 15 amino acids. Germline-derived CDR1 and CDR2 are SGHRS and YFSETQ. CDR3 in DNA: TGCGCCAGCTCAGCTAGGATAGCGGGAGCAGATACGCAGTATTTT. Protein: CASSARIAGADTQYF.

This clone has only a few counts. The V and J genes are TRBV3-1 (or the pseudogene TRBV3-2) and TRBJ2-2; 7 bases match TRBD2. The CDR3 sequence is 16 residues long. Germline lookup yields CDR1 LGHDT and CDR2 YNNKEL (reference sequence). After removal of 6 bases from V and 6 bases from J, the junction contained 13 bases not matched to a gene. The CDR3 sequence: CASSLRGGAIPGELFF. The CDR3 region has the DNA TGTGCCAGCAGTTTGAGGGGAGGGGCGATTCCCGGGGAGCTGTTTTTT.

The V call is TRBV5-6, the J call TRBJ2-3; tentatively, D is TRBD1 (6 bases). The CDR3 length is 14 residues. The germline CDR1 and CDR2 sequences are SGHDT and YYEEEE. V dropped 5 bases and J dropped 4 bases, with 14 bases sitting between them. In nucleotides, the CDR3 is TGTGCCAGCAGATTTTCAGGGGCGCCAGATACGCAGTATTTT. Amino acid sequence: CASRFSGAPDTQYF.

The chain uses TRBV4-2 and TRBJ2-3, with D maybe TRBD2 (6 bases). Trimming took 0 bases from V and 1 from J, leaving 11 bases between them. Per the germline V gene, CDR1 is LGHNA and CDR2 is YNFKEQ. The CDR3 loop spans 16 amino acids. CDR3 in amino acids: CASSQEGGGGTDTQYF. CDR3 in DNA: TGTGCCAGCAGCCAAGAGGGCGGAGGGGGCACAGATACGCAGTATTTT.

CDR3 region: CASSRGGRASYNEQFF. In DNA form, the CDR3 reads TGCGCCAGCAGCCGAGGTGGGAGGGCCTCCTACAATGAGCAGTTCTTC. The rearrangement links TRBV4-3 to TRBJ2-1, with 7 nucleotides matching TRBD2. V lost 4 bases and J lost 0; bases outside the gene matches: 6. Germline loops: CDR1 LGHNA, CDR2 YSLEER. CDR3 length: 16 amino acids.

This rearrangement joins TRBV9 to TRBJ2-3; D may be TRBD1 (5 bases). The CDR3 consists of 16 residues. Trimming removed 0 bases from V and 1 base from J, with 12 bases in between. Per germline, CDR1 SGDLS and CDR2 YYNGEE. The CDR3 coding sequence is TGTGCCAGCAGCGTAGGGTCAGGGTTAGGCACAGATACGCAGTATTTT. Translation: CASSVGSGLGTDTQYF.

The rearrangement joins TRBV7-2 to TRBJ1-1; 7 bases are shared with TRBD1. Germline CDR1 reads SGHTA; CDR2 reads FQGNSA. This CDR3 is built from 14 residues. V dropped 5 bases and J dropped 3; count of bases not matched to a gene: 6. CDR3 region: CASSDRAGDTEAFF. The CDR3 DNA is TGTGCCAGCAGCGACAGGGCTGGGGACACTGAAGCTTTCTTT.

The chain recombines TRBV28 with TRBJ2-6; perhaps TRBD1 as D (6 bases). The CDR3 extends over 17 amino acids. V lost 8 bases and J lost 6, with 23 bases in between. The germline V gene has CDR1 MDHEN and CDR2 SYDVKM. The CDR3 loop reads CASEFGAGGPSANVLTF. In DNA, the CDR3 is TGTGCCAGCGAATTCGGAGCTGGGGGCCCTTCGGCCAACGTCCTGACTTTC.

The chain recombines TRBV12-3 or TRBV12-4 with TRBJ1-2; 7 bases match TRBD1. The CDR3 runs 13 residues. The trim removed 6 bases at V and 4 bases at J, leaving 5 bases unmatched. As DNA, the CDR3 is TGTGCCAGCAGCCTGACAGGGAGCTATGGCTACACCTTC. Its translation: CASSLTGSYGYTF.

The chain links TRBV3-1 (or the pseudogene TRBV3-2) to TRBJ1-3; TRBD1 might be the D (6 bases). The CDR3 has 19 residues. Germline CDR1 reads LGHDT; CDR2 reads YNNKEL (reference sequence). The ends were cut back, 1 base at V and 0 bases at J, with 19 bases in the middle. This CDR3 is CASSQAYGQKHLSGNTIYF. As DNA, the CDR3 is TGTGCCAGCAGCCAAGCCTATGGACAGAAACATCTCTCTGGAAACACCATATATTTT.

This clone appeared once. The gene calls are TRBV25-1 and TRBJ2-1; the match to TRBD2 covers 9 bases. CDR1 and CDR2 from the germline V gene are MGHDK and SYGVNS. The CDR3 covers 16 residues. V trimming: 3 bases; J trimming: 4 bases; junction bases outside the gene matches: 7. The CDR3 DNA reads TGTGCCAGCAGTGATGTCAGGCTAGCGGGGTACAATGAGCAGTTCTTC. It specifies CASSDVRLAGYNEQFF. Supplemented by reference TRBV25-1 and TRBJ2-1, the full variable domain reads EADIYQTPRYLVIGTGKKITLECSQTMGHDKMYWYQQDPGMELHLIHYSYGVNSTEKGDLSSESTVSRIRTEHFPLTLESARPSHTSQYLCASSDVRLAGYNEQFFGPGTRLTVL.

In this sample, this clone turned up a few times. The chain couples TRBV14 to TRBJ2-2; D is unclear. The CDR3 extends over 16 amino acids. In germline, CDR1 is SGHDN, CDR2 FVKESK. Trimming removed 3 bases at V and 6 bases at J, with 17 bases between. CDR3 coding DNA: TGTGCCAGCAGCCACCGAGAACCTATATCTGCCGGGGAGCTGTTTTTT. This sequence encodes CASSHREPISAGELFF.

This clone was seen only a few times. The V gene is TRBV28, the J gene TRBJ2-7, with 13 bases fitting TRBD2. V was clipped by 6 bases and J by 6 bases; unmatched bases: 8. In germline, CDR1 is MDHEN, CDR2 SYDVKM. The CDR3 extends over 15 amino acids. In DNA form, the CDR3 reads TGTGCCAGCAGCCCGGGGACTAGCGGGGCCGCCGAGCAGTACGTC. It is translated as CASSPGTSGAAEQYV.

V is TRBV18 and J is TRBJ2-3; D perhaps matches TRBD2 (5 bases). Germline V gene sequence: CDR1 KGHSH, CDR2 LQKENI. The length of the CDR3 is 15 residues. With 5 bases removed from V and 0 bases from J, the gap between germline ends came to 12 bases. The CDR3 DNA follows: TGTGCCAGCTCATCCTTAGCGTCTAGCACAGATACGCAGTATTTT. It specifies CASSSLASSTDTQYF. Complete variable domain (other parts from reference TRBV18 and TRBJ2-3): NAGVMQNPRHLVRRRGQEARLRCSPMKGHSHVYWYRQLPEEGLKFMVYLQKENIIDESGMPKERFSAEFPKEGPSILRIQQVVRGDSAAYFCASSSLASSTDTQYFGPGTRLTVL.

This clone has just a few counts. The V and J genes are TRBV20-1 and TRBJ1-4, with TRBD1 as a possible D gene (5 bases). Deletions cut 6 bases from V and 0 bases from J, with 17 bases between. The CDR3 totals 16 residues. Looked up from germline, CDR1 is DFQATT and CDR2 is SNEGSKA (reference sequence). The DNA of the CDR3 is TGCAGTGCCAGTAGGCCGACGGACACAACTAATGAAAAACTGTTTTTT. Translated, it gives CSASRPTDTTNEKLFF.

This sequence joins TRBV6-5 and TRBJ2-3; 13 nucleotides match TRBD2. V lost 6 bases to trimming and J lost 7 bases; unmatched junction nucleotides: 1. Germline values: CDR1 MNHEY, CDR2 SVGAGI. There are 13 residues in the CDR3. The DNA for the CDR3 is TGTGCCAGCAGGGGACTAGCGGGGTATACGCAGTATTTT. It specifies CASRGLAGYTQYF.

The gene calls are TRBV5-1 and TRBJ2-2; possibly TRBD2 for D (5 bases). Germline values: CDR1 SGHRS, CDR2 YFSETQ. The CDR3 has 14 amino acids. Deletions cut 10 bases from V and 3 bases from J, with 16 bases between. The CDR3 region is CAVTSGLDTGELFF. Here the CDR3 DNA reads TGCGCCGTAACGTCGGGGTTGGACACCGGGGAGCTGTTTTTT.

The chain has TRBV12-1 and TRBJ2-4; the table's D call, TRBD2, was not checked against the DNA. TRBV12-1 is listed as a pseudogene. CDR3 length: 19 residues. The CDR3 nucleotides read TGTGCCAGCAGCTTTTGTGTGCGGGACTCTTCCCTAGCCAAAAACATTCAGTACTTC. Translated, it gives CASSFCVRDSSLAKNIQYF.

The chain uses TRBV29-1 and TRBJ2-7; 7 nucleotides agree with TRBD1. Germline CDR1 and CDR2: SQVTM and ANQGSEA. The CDR3 is 15 residues long. Trimming took 4 bases from V and 1 from J; bases not matched to a gene: 10. The CDR3 bases are TGCAGCGTTGTTTATTGGGCCAGGGGGTCCTACGAGCAGTACGTC. This encodes CSVVYWARGSYEQYV.

The chain combines TRBV5-4 with TRBJ2-3; TRBD2 matches 8 bases. J lost 5 bases, V lost 0 bases, and 11 bases had no gene match. The CDR3 consists of 17 residues. Germline CDR1 is SGHNT and CDR2 is YYREEE (reference sequence). The CDR3 here is CASSLEASGRQGDTQYF. The CDR3 nucleotides are TGTGCCAGCAGCTTGGAGGCTAGCGGGCGCCAAGGAGATACGCAGTATTTT.

The chain links TRBV6-1 to TRBJ1-2, with 9 bases lining up with TRBD1. Per germline, CDR1 MNHNS and CDR2 SASEGT. The CDR3 covers 14 residues. Unmatched junction bases numbered 5, after V lost 6 bases and J lost 3 bases. The CDR3, as DNA: TGTGCCAGCAGAAAGGGACAGGGAGACTATGGCTACACCTTC. Protein sequence: CASRKGQGDYGYTF.

The chain uses TRBV11-2 and TRBJ1-2, with D unclear. The V end lost 0 bases, the J end lost 0 bases, and 8 bases lay between the germline ends. CDR1 is SGHAT and CDR2 is FQNNGV in the germline V gene. There are 15 residues in the CDR3. CDR3: CASSLDPGSNYGYTF. DNA of the CDR3: TGTGCCAGCAGCTTAGATCCGGGATCTAACTATGGCTACACCTTC.

J is TRBJ1-2 and V is TRBV14; 7 nucleotides agree with TRBD1. The CDR3 is made up of 14 amino acids. V lost 2 bases, J lost 2 bases, and 2 bases stayed unmatched. The germline CDR1 and CDR2 sequences are SGHDN and FVKESK. CDR3 amino acids: CASSQLQGNYGYTF. The CDR3 DNA follows: TGTGCCAGCAGCCAACTACAGGGGAACTATGGCTACACCTTC.

The genes are TRBV29-1 and TRBJ2-1; D is unclear. CDR3 length: 14 amino acids. Trimming left V 7 bases short and J 1 base short, with 14 bases between. CDR1 and CDR2 from the germline V gene are SQVTM and ANQGSEA. CDR3 sequence: CSEYDTSSYNEQFF. For the CDR3, the DNA is TGCAGCGAATATGACACCTCTTCCTACAATGAGCAGTTCTTC.

This clone has only one observation. The chain combines TRBV7-9 with TRBJ2-3; D is unclear. This CDR3 is 16 amino acids long. CDR1 and CDR2 (germline): SEHNR, FQNEAQ (reference sequence). V was shortened by 1 base and J by 0 bases, with 11 bases between the two germline ends. The CDR3 DNA sequence: TGTGCCAGCAGCTTAGATCTTACTACTAGCACAGATACGCAGTATTTT. Protein: CASSLDLTTSTDTQYF.

V gene TRBV2 combines with J gene TRBJ2-1, with 7 positions matching TRBD2. V was pared by 10 bases and J by 8 bases, with 14 bases of the junction left unmatched. The CDR3 loop spans 14 amino acids. Germline V gene lookup returns CDR1 SNHLY and CDR2 FYNNEI. CDR3 coding DNA: TGTGCCACCCAGGGACTAACCCTCCTCGATGAGCAGTTCTTC. Its translation is CATQGLTLLDEQFF.